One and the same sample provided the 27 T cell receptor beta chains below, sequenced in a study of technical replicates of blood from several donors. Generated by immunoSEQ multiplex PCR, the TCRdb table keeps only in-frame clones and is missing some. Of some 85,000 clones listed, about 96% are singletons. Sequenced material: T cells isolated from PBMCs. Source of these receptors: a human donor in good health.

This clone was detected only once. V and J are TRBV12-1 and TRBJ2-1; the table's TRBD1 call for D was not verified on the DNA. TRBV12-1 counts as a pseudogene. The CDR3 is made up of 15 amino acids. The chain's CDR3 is CASSFKGTGDNEQFF. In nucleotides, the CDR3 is TGTGCCAGCAGCTTTAAGGGGACAGGGGACAATGAGCAGTTCTTC.

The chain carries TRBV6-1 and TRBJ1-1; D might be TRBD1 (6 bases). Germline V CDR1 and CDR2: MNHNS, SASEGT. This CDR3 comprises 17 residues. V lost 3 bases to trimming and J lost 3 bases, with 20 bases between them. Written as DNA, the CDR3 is TGTGCCAGCAGTGATGCCTGGAACAGGGAGTTGGACACTGAAGCTTTCTTT. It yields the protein CASSDAWNRELDTEAFF.

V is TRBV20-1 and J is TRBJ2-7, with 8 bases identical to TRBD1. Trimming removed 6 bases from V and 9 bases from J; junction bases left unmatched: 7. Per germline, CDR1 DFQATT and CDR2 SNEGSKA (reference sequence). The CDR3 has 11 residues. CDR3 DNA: TGCAGTGCGGACAGGGCCCTCGGGCAGTACTTC. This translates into CSADRALGQYF.

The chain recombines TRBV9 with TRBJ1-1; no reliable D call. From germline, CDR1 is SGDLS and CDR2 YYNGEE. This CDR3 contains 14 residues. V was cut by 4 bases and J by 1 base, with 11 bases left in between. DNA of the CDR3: TGTGCCAGCAGCCCCCTCACTCGGAACACTGAAGCTTTCTTT. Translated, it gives CASSPLTRNTEAFF.

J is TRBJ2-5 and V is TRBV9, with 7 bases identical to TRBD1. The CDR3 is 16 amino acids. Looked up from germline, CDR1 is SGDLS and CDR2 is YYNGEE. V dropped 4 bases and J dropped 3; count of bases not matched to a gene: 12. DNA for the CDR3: TGTGCCAGCAGCCCCCGTCTCGGGACAGTGGAAGAGACCCAGTACTTC. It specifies CASSPRLGTVEETQYF.

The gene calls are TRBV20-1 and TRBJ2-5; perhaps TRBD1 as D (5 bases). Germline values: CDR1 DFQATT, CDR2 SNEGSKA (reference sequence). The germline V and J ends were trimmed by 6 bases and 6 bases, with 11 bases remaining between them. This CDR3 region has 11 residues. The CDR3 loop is CSADSAQTQYF. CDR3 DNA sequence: TGCAGTGCAGACAGTGCTCAGACCCAGTACTTC.

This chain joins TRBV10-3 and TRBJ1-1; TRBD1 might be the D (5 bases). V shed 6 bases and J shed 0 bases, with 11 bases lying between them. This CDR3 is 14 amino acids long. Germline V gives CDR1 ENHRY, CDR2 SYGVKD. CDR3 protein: CAIRTAIMNTEAFF. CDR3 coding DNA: TGTGCCATCAGGACAGCTATAATGAACACTGAAGCTTTCTTT.

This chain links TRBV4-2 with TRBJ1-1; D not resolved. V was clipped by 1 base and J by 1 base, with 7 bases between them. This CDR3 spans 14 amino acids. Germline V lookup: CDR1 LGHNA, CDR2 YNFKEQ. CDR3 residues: CASSQGGRNTEAFF. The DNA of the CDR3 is TGTGCCAGCAGCCAAGGCGGGAGGAACACTGAAGCTTTCTTT.

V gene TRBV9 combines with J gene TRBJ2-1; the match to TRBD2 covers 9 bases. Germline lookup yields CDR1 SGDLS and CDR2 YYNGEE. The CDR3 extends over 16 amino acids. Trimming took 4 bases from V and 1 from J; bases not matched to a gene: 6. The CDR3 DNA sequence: TGTGCCAGCAGCTCACCCCTAGCGGGGTCCTACAATGAGCAGTTCTTC. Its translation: CASSSPLAGSYNEQFF.

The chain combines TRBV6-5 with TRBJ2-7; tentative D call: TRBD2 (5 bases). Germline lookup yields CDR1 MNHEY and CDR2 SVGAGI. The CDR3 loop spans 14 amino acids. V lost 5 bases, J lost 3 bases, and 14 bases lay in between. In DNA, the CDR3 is TGTGCCAGCAGTCCGAGGGTTTTCGGCTACGAGCAGTACTTC. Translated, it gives CASSPRVFGYEQYF.

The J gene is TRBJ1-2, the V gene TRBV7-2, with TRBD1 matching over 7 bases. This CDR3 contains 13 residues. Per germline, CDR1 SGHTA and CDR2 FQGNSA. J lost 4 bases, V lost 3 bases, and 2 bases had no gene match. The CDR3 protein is CASSFNRGYGYTF. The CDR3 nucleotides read TGTGCCAGCAGCTTCAACAGGGGCTATGGCTACACCTTC.

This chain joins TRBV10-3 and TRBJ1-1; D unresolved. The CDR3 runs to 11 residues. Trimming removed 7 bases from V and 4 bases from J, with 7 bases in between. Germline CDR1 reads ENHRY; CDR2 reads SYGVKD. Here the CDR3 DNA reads TGTGCCATCACGGGAGGCACTGAAGCTTTCTTT. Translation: CAITGGTEAFF.

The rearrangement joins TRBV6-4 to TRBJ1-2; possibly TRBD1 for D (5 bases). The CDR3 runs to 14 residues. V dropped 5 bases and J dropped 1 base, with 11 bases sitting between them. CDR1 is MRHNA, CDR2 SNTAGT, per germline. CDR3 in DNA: TGTGCCAGCAGTCCGACAGTTTTTAACTATGGCTACACCTTC. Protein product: CASSPTVFNYGYTF.

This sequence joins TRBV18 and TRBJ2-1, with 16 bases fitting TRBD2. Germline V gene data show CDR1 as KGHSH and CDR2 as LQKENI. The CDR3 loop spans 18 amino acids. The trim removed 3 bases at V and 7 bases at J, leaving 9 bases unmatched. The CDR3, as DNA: TGTGCCAGCTCACCTAAGACGGGACTAGCGGGAGGGCCGAATGAGCAGTTCTTC. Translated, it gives CASSPKTGLAGGPNEQFF.

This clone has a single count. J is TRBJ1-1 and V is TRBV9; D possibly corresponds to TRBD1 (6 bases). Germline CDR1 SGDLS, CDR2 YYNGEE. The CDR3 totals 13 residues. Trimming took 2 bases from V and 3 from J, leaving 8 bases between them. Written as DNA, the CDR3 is TGTGCCAGCAGCGTCGCAGGGGACACTGAAGCTTTCTTT. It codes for CASSVAGDTEAFF.

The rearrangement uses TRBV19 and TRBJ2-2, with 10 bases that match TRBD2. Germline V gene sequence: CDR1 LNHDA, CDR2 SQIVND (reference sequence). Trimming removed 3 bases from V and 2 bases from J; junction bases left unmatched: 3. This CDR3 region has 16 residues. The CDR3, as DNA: TGTGCCAGTAGTATGGAACTAGCGGGAAACACCGGGGAGCTGTTTTTT. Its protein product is CASSMELAGNTGELFF.

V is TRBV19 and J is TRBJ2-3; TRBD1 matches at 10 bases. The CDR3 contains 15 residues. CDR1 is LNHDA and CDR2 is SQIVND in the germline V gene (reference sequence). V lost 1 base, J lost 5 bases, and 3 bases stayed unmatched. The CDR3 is CASSIVGTGEDTQYF. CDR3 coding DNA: TGTGCCAGTAGTATAGTCGGGACAGGGGAAGATACGCAGTATTTT. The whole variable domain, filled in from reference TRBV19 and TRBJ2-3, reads DGGITQSPKYLFRKEGQNVTLSCEQNLNHDAMYWYRQDPGQGLRLIYYSQIVNDFQKGDIAEGYSVSREKKESFPLTVTSAQKNPTAFYLCASSIVGTGEDTQYFGPGTRLTVL.

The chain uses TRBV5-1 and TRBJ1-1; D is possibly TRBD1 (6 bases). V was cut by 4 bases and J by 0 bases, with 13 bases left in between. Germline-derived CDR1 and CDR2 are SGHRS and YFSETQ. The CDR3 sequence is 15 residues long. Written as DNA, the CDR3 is TGCGCCAGCAGCGCTCTAGGACAGTTGAACACTGAAGCTTTCTTT. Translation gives CASSALGQLNTEAFF.

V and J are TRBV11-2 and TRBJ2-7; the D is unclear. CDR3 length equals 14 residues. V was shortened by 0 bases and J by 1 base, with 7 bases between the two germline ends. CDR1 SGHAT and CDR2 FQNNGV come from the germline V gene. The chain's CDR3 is CASSLDGLSYEQYF. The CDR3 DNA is TGTGCCAGCAGCTTAGATGGGCTGTCCTACGAGCAGTACTTC. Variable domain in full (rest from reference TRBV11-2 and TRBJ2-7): EAGVAQSPRYKIIEKRQSVAFWCNPISGHATLYWYQQILGQGPKLLIQFQNNGVVDDSQLPKDRFSAERLKGVDSTLKIQPAKLEDSAVYLCASSLDGLSYEQYFGPGTRLTVT.

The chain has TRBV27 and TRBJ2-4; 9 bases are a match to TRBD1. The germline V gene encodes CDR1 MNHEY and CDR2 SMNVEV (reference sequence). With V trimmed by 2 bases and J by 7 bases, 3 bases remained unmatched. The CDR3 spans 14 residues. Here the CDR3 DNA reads TGTGCCAGCAGTTTAGTACAGGGGGCTAACATTCAGTACTTC. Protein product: CASSLVQGANIQYF.

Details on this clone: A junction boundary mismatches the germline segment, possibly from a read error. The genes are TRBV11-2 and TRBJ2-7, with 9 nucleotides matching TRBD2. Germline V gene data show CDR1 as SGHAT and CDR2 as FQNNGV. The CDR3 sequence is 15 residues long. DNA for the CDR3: TGTGCCAGCAGCTTTTACGGCGGGAGGGCCTATGAGCAGTACTTC. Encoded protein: CASSFYGGRAYEQYF.

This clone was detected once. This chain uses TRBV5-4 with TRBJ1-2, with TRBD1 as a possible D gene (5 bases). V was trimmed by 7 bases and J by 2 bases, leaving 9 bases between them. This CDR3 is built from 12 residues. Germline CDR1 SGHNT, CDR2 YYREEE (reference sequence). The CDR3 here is CASFGANYGYTF. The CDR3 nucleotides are TGTGCCAGCTTTGGGGCGAACTATGGCTACACCTTC.

The CDR3 loop reads CASSRGTEAFF. CDR3 coding DNA: TGCGCCAGCAGCAGGGGTACTGAAGCTTTCTTT. The chain is built from TRBV5-1 and TRBJ1-1, with a possible D match to TRBD1 (5 bases). This CDR3 has 11 residues. Trimming pared 4 bases from V and 5 bases from J, leaving 6 bases between. The germline CDR1 and CDR2 sequences are SGHRS and YFSETQ. Full variable domain (rest looked up from reference TRBV5-1 and TRBJ1-1): KAGVTQTPRYLIKTRGQQVTLSCSPISGHRSVSWYQQTPGQGLQFLFEYFSETQRNKGNFPGRFSGRQFSNSRSEMNVSTLELGDSALYLCASSRGTEAFFGQGTRLTVV.

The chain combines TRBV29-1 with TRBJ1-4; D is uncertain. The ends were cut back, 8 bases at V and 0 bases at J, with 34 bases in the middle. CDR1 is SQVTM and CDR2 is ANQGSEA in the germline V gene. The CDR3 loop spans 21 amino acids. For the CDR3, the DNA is TGCAGCCCGGGTGAGTGGGGTAGGGAGGAAACTGAGCCTACAACTAATGAAAAACTGTTTTTT. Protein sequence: CSPGEWGREETEPTTNEKLFF.

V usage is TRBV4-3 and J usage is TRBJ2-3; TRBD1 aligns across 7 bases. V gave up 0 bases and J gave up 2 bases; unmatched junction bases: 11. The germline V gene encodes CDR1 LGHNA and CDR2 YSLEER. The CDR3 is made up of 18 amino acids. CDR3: CASSQDTGTVTSTDTQYF. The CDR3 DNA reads TGCGCCAGCAGCCAAGATACGGGGACAGTAACTTCCACAGATACGCAGTATTTT.

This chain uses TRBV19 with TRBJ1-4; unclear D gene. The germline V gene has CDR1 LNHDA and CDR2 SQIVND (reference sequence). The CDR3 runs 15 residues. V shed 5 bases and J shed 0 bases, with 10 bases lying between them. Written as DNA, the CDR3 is TGTGCCAGTAGTGCCATAGTTGCAACTAATGAAAAACTGTTTTTT. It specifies CASSAIVATNEKLFF.

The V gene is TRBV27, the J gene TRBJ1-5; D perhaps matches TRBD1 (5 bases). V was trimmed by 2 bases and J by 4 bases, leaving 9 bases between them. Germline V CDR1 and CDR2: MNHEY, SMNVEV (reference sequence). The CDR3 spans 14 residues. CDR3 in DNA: TGTGCCAGCAGTTTAGACAGCTTTAATCAGCCCCAGCATTTT. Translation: CASSLDSFNQPQHF.